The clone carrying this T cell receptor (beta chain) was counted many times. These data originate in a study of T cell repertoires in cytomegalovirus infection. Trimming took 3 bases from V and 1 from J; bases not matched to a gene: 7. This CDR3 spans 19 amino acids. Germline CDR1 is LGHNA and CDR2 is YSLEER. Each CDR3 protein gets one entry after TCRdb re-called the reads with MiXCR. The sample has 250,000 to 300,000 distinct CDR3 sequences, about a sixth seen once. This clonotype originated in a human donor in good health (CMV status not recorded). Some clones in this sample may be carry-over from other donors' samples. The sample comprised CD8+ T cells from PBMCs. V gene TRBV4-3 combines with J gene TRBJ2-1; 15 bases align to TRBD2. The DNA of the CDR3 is TGCGCCAGCAGCCAGGCCGGACTAGCGGGGGGGCTTTCCTACAATGAGCAGTTCTTC. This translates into CASSQAGLAGGLSYNEQFF.